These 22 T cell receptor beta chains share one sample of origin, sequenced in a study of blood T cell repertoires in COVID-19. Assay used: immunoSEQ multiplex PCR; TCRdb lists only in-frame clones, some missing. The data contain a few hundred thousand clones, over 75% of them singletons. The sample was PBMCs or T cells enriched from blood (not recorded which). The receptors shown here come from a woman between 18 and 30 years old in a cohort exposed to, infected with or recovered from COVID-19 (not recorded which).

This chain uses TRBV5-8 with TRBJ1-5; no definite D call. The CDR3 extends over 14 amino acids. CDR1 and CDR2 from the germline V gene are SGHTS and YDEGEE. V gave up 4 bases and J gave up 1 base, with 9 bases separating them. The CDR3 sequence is CASSTGRSNQPQHF. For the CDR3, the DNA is TGTGCCAGCAGCACCGGGAGGAGCAATCAGCCCCAGCATTTT.

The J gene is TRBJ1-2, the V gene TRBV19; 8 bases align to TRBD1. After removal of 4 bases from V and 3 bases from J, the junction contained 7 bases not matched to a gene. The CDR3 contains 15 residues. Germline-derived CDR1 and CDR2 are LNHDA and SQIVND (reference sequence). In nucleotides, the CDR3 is TGTGCCAGTAGTACGCTGGACAGGGTGGACTATGGCTACACCTTC. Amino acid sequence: CASSTLDRVDYGYTF.

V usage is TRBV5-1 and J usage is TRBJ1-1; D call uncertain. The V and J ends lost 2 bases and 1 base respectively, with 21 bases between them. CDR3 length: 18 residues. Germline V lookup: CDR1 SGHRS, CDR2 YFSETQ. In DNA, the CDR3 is TGCGCCAGCAGCTTAGTAGCAGCTAGTACCCCGGGGAACACTGAAGCTTTCTTT. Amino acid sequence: CASSLVAASTPGNTEAFF.

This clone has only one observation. This chain's CDR3 is CATSRDPGGGITEAFF. DNA of the CDR3: TGTGCCACCAGCAGAGACCCAGGGGGTGGGATCACTGAAGCTTTCTTT. V gene TRBV15 combines with J gene TRBJ1-1; TRBD1 aligns across 7 bases. Germline V CDR1 and CDR2: LNHNV, YYDKDF (reference sequence). V lost 0 bases to trimming and J lost 4 bases; unmatched junction nucleotides: 8. The length of the CDR3 is 16 residues.

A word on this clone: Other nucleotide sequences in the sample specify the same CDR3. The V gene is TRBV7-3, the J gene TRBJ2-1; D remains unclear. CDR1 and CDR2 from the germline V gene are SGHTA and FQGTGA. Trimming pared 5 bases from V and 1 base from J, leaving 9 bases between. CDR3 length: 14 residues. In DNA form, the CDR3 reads TGTGCCAGCAGCCTCGACTCTTCCTACAATGAGCAGTTCTTC. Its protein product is CASSLDSSYNEQFF.

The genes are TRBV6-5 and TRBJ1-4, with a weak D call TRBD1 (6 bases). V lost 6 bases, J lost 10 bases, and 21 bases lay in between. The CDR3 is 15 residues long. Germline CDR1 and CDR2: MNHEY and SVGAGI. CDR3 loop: CASRGGQFQRGKLFF. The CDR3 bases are TGTGCCAGCAGAGGCGGACAGTTCCAAAGGGGAAAACTGTTTTTT.

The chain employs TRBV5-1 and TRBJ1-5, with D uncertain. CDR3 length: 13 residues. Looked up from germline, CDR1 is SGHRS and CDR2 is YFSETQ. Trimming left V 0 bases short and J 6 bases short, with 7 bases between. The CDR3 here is CASSLERGQPQHF. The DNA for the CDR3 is TGCGCCAGCAGCTTGGAACGGGGTCAGCCCCAGCATTTT.

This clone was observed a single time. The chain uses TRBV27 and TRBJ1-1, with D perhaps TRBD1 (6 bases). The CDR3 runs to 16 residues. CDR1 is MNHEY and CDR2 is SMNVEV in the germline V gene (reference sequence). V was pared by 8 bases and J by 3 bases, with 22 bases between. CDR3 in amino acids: CASYPLGGAGDTEAFF. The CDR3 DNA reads TGTGCCAGCTACCCCCTGGGGGGGGCTGGGGACACTGAAGCTTTCTTT.

Written as DNA, the CDR3 is TGTGCCAGCAGTGACTCATATACAGGGGGTGACACCGGGGAGCTGTTTTTT. Its translation: CASSDSYTGGDTGELFF. The V gene is TRBV2, the J gene TRBJ2-2, with 8 nucleotides matching TRBD1. The junction had 9 bases not matched to a gene; V was cut back by 3 bases and J by 3 bases. From germline, CDR1 is SNHLY and CDR2 FYNNEI. The CDR3 loop spans 17 amino acids.

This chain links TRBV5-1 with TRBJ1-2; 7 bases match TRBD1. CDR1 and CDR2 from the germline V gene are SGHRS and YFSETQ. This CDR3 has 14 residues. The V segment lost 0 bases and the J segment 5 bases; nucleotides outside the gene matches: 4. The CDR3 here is CASSLAQGEYGYTF. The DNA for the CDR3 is TGCGCCAGCAGCTTGGCCCAGGGGGAATATGGCTACACCTTC. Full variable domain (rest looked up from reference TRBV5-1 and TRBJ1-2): KAGVTQTPRYLIKTRGQQVTLSCSPISGHRSVSWYQQTPGQGLQFLFEYFSETQRNKGNFPGRFSGRQFSNSRSEMNVSTLELGDSALYLCASSLAQGEYGYTFGSGTRLTVV.

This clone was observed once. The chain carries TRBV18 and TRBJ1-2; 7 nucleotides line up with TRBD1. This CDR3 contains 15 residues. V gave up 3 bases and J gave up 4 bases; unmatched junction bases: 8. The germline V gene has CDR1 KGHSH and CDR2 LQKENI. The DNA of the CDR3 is TGTGCCAGCTCACCGCTACAGGGGTCCTTCTATGGCTACACCTTC. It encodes CASSPLQGSFYGYTF.

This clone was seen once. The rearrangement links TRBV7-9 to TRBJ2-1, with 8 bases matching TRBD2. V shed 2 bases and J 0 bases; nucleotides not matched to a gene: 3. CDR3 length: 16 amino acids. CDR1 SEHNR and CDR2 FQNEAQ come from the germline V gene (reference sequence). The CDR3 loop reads CASSLLRGVSYNEQFF. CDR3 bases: TGTGCCAGCAGCTTACTGCGGGGGGTCTCCTACAATGAGCAGTTCTTC.

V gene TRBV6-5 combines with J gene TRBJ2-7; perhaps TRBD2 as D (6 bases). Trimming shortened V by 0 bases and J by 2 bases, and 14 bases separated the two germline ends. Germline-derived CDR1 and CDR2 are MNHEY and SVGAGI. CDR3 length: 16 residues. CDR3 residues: CASSYSIGAGTYEQYF. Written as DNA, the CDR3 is TGTGCCAGCAGTTACTCGATAGGGGCGGGAACCTACGAGCAGTACTTC.

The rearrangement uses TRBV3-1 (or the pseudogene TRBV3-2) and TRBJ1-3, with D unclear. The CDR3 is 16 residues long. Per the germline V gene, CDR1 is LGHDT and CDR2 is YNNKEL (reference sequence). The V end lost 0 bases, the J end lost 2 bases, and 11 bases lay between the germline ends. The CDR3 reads CASSQDQAAPGNTIYF. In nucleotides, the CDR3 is TGTGCCAGCAGCCAAGATCAAGCCGCGCCTGGAAACACCATATATTTT.

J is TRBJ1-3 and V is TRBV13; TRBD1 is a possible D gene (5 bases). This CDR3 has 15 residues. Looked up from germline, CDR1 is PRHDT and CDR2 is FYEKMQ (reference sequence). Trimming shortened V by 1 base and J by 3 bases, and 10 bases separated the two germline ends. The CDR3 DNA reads TGTGCCAGCAGCTTAGCAGGGACTTTTGGAAACACCATATATTTT. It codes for CASSLAGTFGNTIYF. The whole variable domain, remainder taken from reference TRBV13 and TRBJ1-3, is AAGVIQSPRHLIKEKRETATLKCYPIPRHDTVYWYQQGPGQDPQFLISFYEKMQSDKGSIPDRFSAQQFSDYHSELNMSSLELGDSALYFCASSLAGTFGNTIYFGEGSWLTVV.

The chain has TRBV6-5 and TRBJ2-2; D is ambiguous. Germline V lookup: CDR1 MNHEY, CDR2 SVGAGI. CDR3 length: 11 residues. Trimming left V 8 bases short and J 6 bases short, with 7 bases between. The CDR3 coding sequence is TGTGCCAGCGGCGGCTCCGGGGAGCTGTTTTTT. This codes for CASGGSGELFF.

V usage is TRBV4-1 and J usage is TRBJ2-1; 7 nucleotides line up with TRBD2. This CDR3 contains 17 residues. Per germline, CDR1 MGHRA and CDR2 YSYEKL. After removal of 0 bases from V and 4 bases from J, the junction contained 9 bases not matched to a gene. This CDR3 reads CASSQEFGTTKYNEQFF. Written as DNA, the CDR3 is TGCGCCAGCAGCCAAGAATTCGGGACTACAAAATACAATGAGCAGTTCTTC.

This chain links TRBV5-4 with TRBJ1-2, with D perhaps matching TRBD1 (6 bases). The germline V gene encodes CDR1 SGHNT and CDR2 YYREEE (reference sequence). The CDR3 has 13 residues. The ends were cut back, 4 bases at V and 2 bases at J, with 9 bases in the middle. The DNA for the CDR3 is TGTGCCAGCAGCCCGACAGGAAACTATGGCTACACCTTC. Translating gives CASSPTGNYGYTF.

The CDR3 bases are TGTGCCAGTAGTACTGCCGGGGACGGGGGGAACATTCAGTACTTC. This codes for CASSTAGDGGNIQYF. The chain joins TRBV19 to TRBJ2-4, with TRBD2 identical over 7 bases. The length of the CDR3 is 15 residues. J lost 7 bases, V lost 4 bases, and 10 bases had no gene match. Germline V gene data show CDR1 as LNHDA and CDR2 as SQIVND (reference sequence).

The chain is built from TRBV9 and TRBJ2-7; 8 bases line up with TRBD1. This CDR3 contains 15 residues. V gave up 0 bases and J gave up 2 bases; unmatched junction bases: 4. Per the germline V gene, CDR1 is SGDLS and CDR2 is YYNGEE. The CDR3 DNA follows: TGTGCCAGCAGCGTAGACCAGGGGGCCCCCTACGAGCAGTACTTC. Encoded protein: CASSVDQGAPYEQYF.

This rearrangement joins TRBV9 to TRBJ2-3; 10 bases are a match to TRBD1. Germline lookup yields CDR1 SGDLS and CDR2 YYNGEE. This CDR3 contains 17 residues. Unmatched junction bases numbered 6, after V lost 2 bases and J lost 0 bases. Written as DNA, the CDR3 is TGTGCCAGCAGCGTGCGGGACAGGGGAATTAGCACAGATACGCAGTATTTT. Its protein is CASSVRDRGISTDTQYF.

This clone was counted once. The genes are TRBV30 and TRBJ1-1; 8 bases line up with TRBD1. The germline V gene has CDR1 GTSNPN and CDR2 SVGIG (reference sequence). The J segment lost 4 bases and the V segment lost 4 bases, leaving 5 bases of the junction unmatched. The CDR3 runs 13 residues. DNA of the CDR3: TGTGCCTGGACCCACAGGGGGTCCACTGAAGCTTTCTTT. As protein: CAWTHRGSTEAFF. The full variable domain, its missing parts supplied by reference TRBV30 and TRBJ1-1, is SQTIHQWPATLVQPVGSPLSLECTVEGTSNPNLYWYRQAAGRGLQLLFYSVGIGQISSEVPQNLSASRPQDRQFILSSKKLLLSDSGFYLCAWTHRGSTEAFFGQGTRLTVV.